This record looks at one TCR beta chain sequence and its context. Individuals selected for sequencing had exhibited CD8+CD57+ cell expansion on flow cytometry. Using genomic DNA as the template, TCR beta VDJ and CDR3 profiling was carried out. TCRdb reprocessed the reads with MiXCR, giving one entry per CDR3 protein. The sample lists 120,000 or so distinct CDR3 sequences, about two fifths seen once, with about 2.7% in the top ten. The entry originates in a study of CD8+CD57+ T cells in acquired aplastic anemia. The CDR3 sequence is 15 residues long. V lost 5 bases and J lost 2, with 16 bases in between. Germline CDR1 is SGHTA and CDR2 is FQGNSA.

The TCR comes from a human donor with aplastic anemia. The specimen sequenced was sorted CD4+, CD8+, or CD8+CD57+ T cells (not recorded which) from PBMCs. The chain couples TRBV7-2 to TRBJ2-7; the D is unclear. CDR3 DNA sequence: TGTGCCAGCAGCCTAACAAAGGGCCCTACCTACGAGCAGTACGTC. It translates to CASSLTKGPTYEQYV.